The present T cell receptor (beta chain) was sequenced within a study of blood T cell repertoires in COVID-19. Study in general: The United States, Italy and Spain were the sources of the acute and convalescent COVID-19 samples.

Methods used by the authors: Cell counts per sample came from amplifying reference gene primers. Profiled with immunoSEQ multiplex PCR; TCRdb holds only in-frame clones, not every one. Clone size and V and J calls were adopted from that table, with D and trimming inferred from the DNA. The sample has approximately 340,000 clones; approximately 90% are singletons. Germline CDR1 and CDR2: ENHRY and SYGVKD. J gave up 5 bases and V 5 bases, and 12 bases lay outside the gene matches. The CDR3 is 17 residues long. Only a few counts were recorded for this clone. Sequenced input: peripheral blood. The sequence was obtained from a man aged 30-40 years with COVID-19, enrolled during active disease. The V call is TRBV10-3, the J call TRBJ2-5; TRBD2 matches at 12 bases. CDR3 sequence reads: CAISRDALAGGWETQYF. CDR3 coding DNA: TGTGCCATCAGTCGAGATGCACTAGCGGGAGGATGGGAGACCCAGTACTTC.